The 31 T cell receptor beta chains presented below share a single source sample, sequenced in a study of shared clonotypes between healthy human individuals. Sequencing used immunoSEQ multiplex PCR; TCRdb keeps in-frame clones, though not all of them. The sample carries around 2.5 million clones, roughly 93% recorded once. The sample taken for sequencing was naive CD4+ T cells from PBMCs. The subset denotes: CD45RA+ positively selected. The origin of the receptors is a man aged 18 to 29 in good health. Some clones in this sample may be carry-over from other donors' samples.

V and J are TRBV11-2 and TRBJ2-5; 10 bases fit TRBD2. The CDR3 runs 18 residues. Trimming removed 4 bases from V and 5 bases from J; junction bases left unmatched: 16. Germline V gives CDR1 SGHAT, CDR2 FQNNGV. CDR3 coding DNA: TGTGCCAGCAGCTCGCCTGAACCCCTAGCGGGAGTCGGTGAGACCCAGTACTTC. Its protein product is CASSSPEPLAGVGETQYF.

J is TRBJ1-5 and V is TRBV6-1; D remains ambiguous. With 4 bases removed from V and 3 bases from J, the gap between germline ends came to 16 bases. The length of the CDR3 is 16 residues. The germline V gene encodes CDR1 MNHNS and CDR2 SASEGT. DNA of the CDR3: TGTGCCAGCAGTGCCTCCAGAAGGAGTTACAATCAGCCCCAGCATTTT. Its protein product is CASSASRRSYNQPQHF.

The gene calls are TRBV6-4 and TRBJ2-7; D is unclear. CDR3 length: 10 residues. CDR1 MRHNA and CDR2 SNTAGT come from the germline V gene. V was clipped by 6 bases and J by 3 bases, with 3 bases between them. For the CDR3, the DNA is TGTGCCAGCAGAATCTACGAGCAGTACTTC. Translating it yields CASRIYEQYF.

The rearrangement links TRBV7-2 to TRBJ2-7, with D unresolved. The CDR3 has 12 amino acids. Trimming took 2 bases from V and 6 from J, leaving 8 bases between them. Germline CDR1 is SGHTA and CDR2 is FQGNSA. CDR3 in amino acids: CASSLISSEQYF. The CDR3 DNA sequence: TGTGCCAGCAGCTTAATCAGTTCCGAGCAGTACTTC.

This clone was picked up one time. The gene calls are TRBV7-9 and TRBJ2-7; the D gene is possibly TRBD1 (6 bases). Germline assignment: CDR1 SEHNR and CDR2 FQNEAQ (reference sequence). The CDR3 contains 13 residues. Trimming removed 5 bases at V and 7 bases at J, with 15 bases between. The CDR3 is CASSRPPDREQYF. In DNA form, the CDR3 reads TGTGCCAGCAGCCGACCCCCTGACAGGGAGCAGTACTTC.

As regards this clone: This sample includes further DNA sequences coding for the same CDR3. The gene calls are TRBV7-9 and TRBJ2-5; 10 bases match TRBD1. The V and J ends lost 2 bases and 5 bases, in that order; junction bases with no gene match: 2. The length of the CDR3 is 14 residues. The germline V gene encodes CDR1 SEHNR and CDR2 FQNEAQ (reference sequence). Here the CDR3 DNA reads TGTGCCAGCAGCTTACGGACAGGGGGGGAGACCCAGTACTTC. This translates into CASSLRTGGETQYF.

V gene TRBV6-1 combines with J gene TRBJ1-2, with 11 bases identical to TRBD1. The CDR3 has 14 residues. CDR1 and CDR2 (germline): MNHNS, SASEGT. V trimming: 6 bases; J trimming: 8 bases; junction bases outside the gene matches: 8. CDR3 region: CASRGTGGIGGYTF. The CDR3 coding sequence is TGTGCCAGCAGGGGGACAGGGGGAATTGGAGGCTACACCTTC.

Concerning this clone: The sample carries other DNA sequences with the same CDR3. The V and J genes are TRBV9 and TRBJ2-1, with 8 bases that match TRBD2. Germline V gene lookup returns CDR1 SGDLS and CDR2 YYNGEE. Germline trimming cut 3 bases from V and 4 bases from J; bases unmatched to any gene: 6. The CDR3 spans 15 residues. In nucleotides, the CDR3 is TGTGCCAGCAGCGCCCCCGGGACTAGATACAATGAGCAGTTCTTC. Translating it yields CASSAPGTRYNEQFF. The full variable domain, with the rest looked up from reference TRBV9 and TRBJ2-1, is DSGVTQTPKHLITATGQRVTLRCSPRSGDLSVYWYQQSLDQGLQFLIQYYNGEERAKGNILERFSAQQFPDLHSELNLSSLELGDSALYFCASSAPGTRYNEQFFGPGTRLTVL.

This clone was counted once. The rearrangement links TRBV19 to TRBJ2-2; D is unclear. CDR1 is LNHDA, CDR2 SQIVND, per germline (reference sequence). The CDR3 contains 15 residues. The V end was cut by 1 base, the J end by 0 bases, with 6 bases between. The CDR3: CASSIGLPNTGELFF. The CDR3 bases are TGTGCCAGTAGTATAGGGCTCCCGAACACCGGGGAGCTGTTTTTT.

The chain uses TRBV11-3 and TRBJ2-7; D is perhaps TRBD2 (6 bases). The V gene lost 5 bases and the J gene lost 2 bases, with 19 bases spanning the gap. This CDR3 region has 16 residues. Germline V lookup: CDR1 SGHNT, CDR2 YENEEA. This CDR3 is CASSRRGAQQTYEQYF. In DNA, the CDR3 is TGTGCCAGCAGCCGTCGCGGGGCTCAACAAACCTACGAGCAGTACTTC.

This clone appeared a single time. The genes are TRBV6-4 and TRBJ1-1, with a weak D call TRBD1 (6 bases). Trimming removed 6 bases from V and 4 bases from J, with 9 bases in between. Germline V gene data show CDR1 as MRHNA and CDR2 as SNTAGT. The CDR3 length is 12 residues. CDR3 sequence reads: CASRGGGTEAFF. CDR3 DNA sequence: TGTGCCAGCAGGGGAGGGGGCACTGAAGCTTTCTTT.

CDR3 sequence (DNA): TGTGCCAGCAGCTCCATCCGACAGGGCTCCGGGGAGCTGTTTTTT. Translated: CASSSIRQGSGELFF. V gene TRBV5-4 combines with J gene TRBJ2-2, with 7 nucleotides matching TRBD1. The CDR3 runs 15 residues. Trimming took 3 bases from V and 6 from J; bases not matched to a gene: 8. Germline V lookup: CDR1 SGHNT, CDR2 YYREEE (reference sequence).

The rearrangement joins TRBV30 to TRBJ1-3; D ambiguous. Germline values: CDR1 GTSNPN, CDR2 SVGIG (reference sequence). The CDR3 loop spans 14 amino acids. V was pared by 2 bases and J by 0 bases, with 8 bases between. CDR3 sequence (DNA): TGTGCCTGGAGTTTGGACCTCTCTGGAAACACCATATATTTT. Translated, it gives CAWSLDLSGNTIYF. Full variable domain (rest looked up from reference TRBV30 and TRBJ1-3): SQTIHQWPATLVQPVGSPLSLECTVEGTSNPNLYWYRQAAGRGLQLLFYSVGIGQISSEVPQNLSASRPQDRQFILSSKKLLLSDSGFYLCAWSLDLSGNTIYFGEGSWLTVV.

The V call is TRBV5-5, the J call TRBJ2-5; TRBD2 aligns across 13 bases. The V gene's germline CDR1 is SGHKS and CDR2 YYEKEE (reference sequence). This CDR3 spans 16 amino acids. Trimming took 0 bases from V and 4 from J; bases not matched to a gene: 3. Written as DNA, the CDR3 is TGTGCCAGCAGCTTGGTACTAGCGGGAGGGCCAGAGACCCAGTACTTC. This sequence encodes CASSLVLAGGPETQYF.

The J gene is TRBJ2-3, the V gene TRBV29-1; the D is unclear. Germline CDR1 is SQVTM and CDR2 is ANQGSEA. The CDR3 sequence is 14 residues long. V lost 7 bases and J 3 bases, leaving 17 bases between the germline ends. The CDR3 sequence: CSAVLSVGTDTQYF. For the CDR3, the DNA is TGCAGCGCCGTACTAAGTGTGGGGACAGATACGCAGTATTTT.

Turning to this clone: Mismatch with germline at one junction end may stem from a read error. The J gene is TRBJ2-1, the V gene TRBV5-1, with 11 positions matching TRBD2. The CDR3 is 13 residues long. Germline CDR1 and CDR2: SGHRS and YFSETQ. Written as DNA, the CDR3 is TGCGCCAGCAGCTTGGACACTAGCGGGAGCCGGATCTTC. Residues: CASSLDTSGSRIF.

The J gene is TRBJ2-4, the V gene TRBV2; 7 bases agree with TRBD1. Germline loops: CDR1 SNHLY, CDR2 FYNNEI. After removal of 4 bases from V and 0 bases from J, the junction contained 3 bases not matched to a gene. This CDR3 has 15 amino acids. The CDR3 sequence: CASSGGQLAKNIQYF. The DNA for the CDR3 is TGTGCCAGCAGTGGGGGACAGCTAGCCAAAAACATTCAGTACTTC.

The CDR3 nucleotides are TGTGCCAGCAGCTTTTACCCTACGGGATCCACCTCCTACAATGAGCAGTTCTTC. Translating it yields CASSFYPTGSTSYNEQFF. V gene TRBV7-8 combines with J gene TRBJ2-1; tentative D call: TRBD2 (5 bases). Between the trimmed V and J ends, which lost 3 bases and 0 bases, there was a span of 18 bases. In germline, CDR1 is SGHVS, CDR2 FQNEAQ. The CDR3 sequence is 18 residues long.

This chain connects TRBV6-5 to TRBJ2-7; TRBD1 matches at 7 bases. V was pared by 2 bases and J by 3 bases, with 10 bases of the junction left unmatched. The CDR3 sequence is 16 residues long. Germline values: CDR1 MNHEY, CDR2 SVGAGI. This chain's CDR3 is CASSYGPGQGVYEQYF. CDR3 nucleotides: TGTGCCAGCAGTTACGGTCCAGGGCAGGGGGTCTACGAGCAGTACTTC.

The rearrangement uses TRBV20-1 and TRBJ2-1; a weak D match, TRBD2 (5 bases). The CDR3 sequence is 11 residues long. The ends were cut back, 6 bases at V and 11 bases at J, with 14 bases in the middle. Germline CDR1 is DFQATT and CDR2 is SNEGSKA (reference sequence). The CDR3 here is CSAPSGGQQFF. The CDR3 coding sequence is TGCAGTGCCCCAAGCGGAGGCCAGCAGTTCTTC.

This clone was seen more than once but under ten times. Different DNA sequences within this sample yield the same CDR3. The chain couples TRBV7-9 to TRBJ1-1; 8 positions match TRBD1. CDR1 is SEHNR, CDR2 FQNEAQ, per germline (reference sequence). The CDR3 contains 13 residues. V lost 3 bases to trimming and J lost 5 bases; unmatched junction nucleotides: 2. The CDR3 DNA follows: TGTGCCAGCAGCTTGCAGGGGGCGACTGAAGCTTTCTTT. It encodes CASSLQGATEAFF.

V gene TRBV5-4 combines with J gene TRBJ2-1; TRBD1 matches 9 bases. V trimming: 0 bases; J trimming: 6 bases; junction bases outside the gene matches: 4. The CDR3 length is 15 residues. The germline V gene has CDR1 SGHNT and CDR2 YYREEE (reference sequence). The CDR3 sequence is CASSLGGTGSNEQFF. The CDR3, as DNA: TGTGCCAGCAGCTTGGGAGGGACAGGGTCCAATGAGCAGTTCTTC.

This chain connects TRBV28 to TRBJ2-3; D is unclear. The CDR3 covers 12 residues. Germline CDR1 reads MDHEN; CDR2 reads SYDVKM. The ends were cut back, 7 bases at V and 2 bases at J, with 7 bases in the middle. This CDR3 reads CASTPNTDTQYF. In nucleotides, the CDR3 is TGTGCCAGCACTCCCAACACAGATACGCAGTATTTT.

The chain combines TRBV5-1 with TRBJ2-1; D is tentatively TRBD1 or TRBD2 (5 bases each). Per germline, CDR1 SGHRS and CDR2 YFSETQ. Between the trimmed V and J ends, which lost 9 bases and 10 bases, there was a span of 26 bases. CDR3 length: 15 residues. CDR3 residues: CATQEDGVGRIEQFF. CDR3 DNA sequence: TGCGCCACCCAGGAGGATGGAGTGGGACGGATAGAGCAGTTCTTC.

The chain uses TRBV21-1 and TRBJ2-7. TRBV21-1 is listed as a pseudogene. The CDR3 has 15 residues. CDR3 nucleotides: TGTGCCAGCACCCCGGGACCGCTTAACTCCTACGAGCAGTACTTC. It translates to CASTPGPLNSYEQYF.

V and J are TRBV6-5 and TRBJ1-5; no clear D gene. Germline-derived CDR1 and CDR2 are MNHEY and SVGAGI. V was trimmed by 2 bases and J by 1 base, leaving 9 bases between them. The CDR3 has 15 amino acids. The chain's CDR3 is CASSYRPHSNQPQHF. The CDR3 coding sequence is TGTGCCAGCAGTTACCGACCCCACAGCAATCAGCCCCAGCATTTT.

The chain recombines TRBV12-5 with TRBJ1-1; D remains ambiguous. Germline assignment: CDR1 LGHNT and CDR2 FRNRAP. V was clipped by 8 bases and J by 1 base, with 11 bases between them. The CDR3 runs 13 residues. Written as DNA, the CDR3 is TGTGCTAGTAGTAAGTGGGAGAACACTGAAGCTTTCTTT. As protein: CASSKWENTEAFF.

The rearrangement uses TRBV11-2 and TRBJ2-5; TRBD2 is a possible D gene (5 bases). V was pared by 1 base and J by 2 bases, with 11 bases between. CDR1 is SGHAT and CDR2 is FQNNGV in the germline V gene. The CDR3 covers 15 residues. In DNA form, the CDR3 reads TGTGCCAGCAGCTTAGGGCTAGCCACACAAGAGACCCAGTACTTC. It translates to CASSLGLATQETQYF.

The chain recombines TRBV29-1 with TRBJ2-7; D is perhaps TRBD2 (5 bases). CDR1 is SQVTM and CDR2 is ANQGSEA in the germline V gene. V lost 4 bases and J 0 bases, leaving 7 bases between the germline ends. This CDR3 spans 12 amino acids. CDR3 nucleotides: TGCAGCGTTGCTAGCACCTCCTACGAGCAGTACTTC. This sequence encodes CSVASTSYEQYF.

The chain couples TRBV5-4 to TRBJ1-6; D perhaps matches TRBD1 (5 bases). This CDR3 comprises 16 residues. Trimming shortened V by 0 bases and J by 7 bases, and 14 bases separated the two germline ends. Per the germline V gene, CDR1 is SGHNT and CDR2 is YYREEE (reference sequence). The CDR3 is CASSLAKSGGNSPLHF. The CDR3 nucleotides read TGTGCCAGCAGCTTGGCCAAGTCGGGGGGGAATTCACCCCTCCACTTT.

The chain is built from TRBV4-1 and TRBJ2-1; 12 bases agree with TRBD2. Germline loops: CDR1 MGHRA, CDR2 YSYEKL. The CDR3 runs 16 residues. Losses at the gene ends were 2 bases for V and 5 bases for J; bases not matched to a gene: 4. In nucleotides, the CDR3 is TGCGCCAGCAGCCAATCCGCTAGCGGGAGGGACAATGAGCAGTTCTTC. Translating gives CASSQSASGRDNEQFF.